The 27 T cell receptor beta chains listed next were all sequenced from one sample in a study of memory CD4+ T cells and cytomegalovirus serostatus (dated 2019 in TCRdb). The library came from the immunoSEQ multiplex PCR assay. The table comes from immuneACCESS by way of TCRdb, which keeps in-frame sequences with V and J called. Part of the clones is missing from these tables; in studies checked, under half for an unresolved V gene and the rest for unknown reasons. This sample is represented by 40,000 to 55,000 clones; 80% of them were singletons. 1.1% to 1.5% of the sample comes from the top ten. A FACSAria II was used to sort memory CD4+ T cells, defined as single viable CD3+CD4+CD8-CD45RO+ cells. Sequencing was done on a sample of memory CD4+ T cells from blood. The receptors shown here come from an adult in good health and CMV-seropositive.

The gene calls are TRBV10-3 and TRBJ2-5, with D hard to call. The ends were cut back, 0 bases at V and 1 base at J, with 0 bases in the middle. CDR1 and CDR2 (germline): ENHRY, SYGVKD. The CDR3 has 12 amino acids. CDR3 amino acids: CAISESQETQYF. CDR3 in DNA: TGTGCCATCAGTGAGTCCCAAGAGACCCAGTACTTC.

The rearrangement joins TRBV7-8 to TRBJ2-5; D unresolved. Germline-derived CDR1 and CDR2 are SGHVS and FQNEAQ. Between the trimmed V and J ends, which lost 2 bases and 3 bases, there was a span of 10 bases. This CDR3 spans 14 amino acids. CDR3 bases: TGTGCCAGCAGCTTATTGATGGGAAAAGAGACCCAGTACTTC. Amino acids: CASSLLMGKETQYF.

The count of this clone is one. V gene TRBV15 combines with J gene TRBJ2-5; 14 bases agree with TRBD2. The CDR3 consists of 19 residues. Germline CDR1 LNHNV, CDR2 YYDKDF (reference sequence). Unmatched junction bases numbered 14, after V lost 2 bases and J lost 6 bases. The CDR3 protein is CATSRQKPGLAGDWKTQYF. CDR3 coding DNA: TGTGCCACCAGCAGACAAAAACCGGGACTAGCGGGAGATTGGAAGACCCAGTACTTC.

The chain joins TRBV18 to TRBJ1-4; D is unclear. The CDR3 is 14 amino acids. V dropped 2 bases and J dropped 4 bases, with 8 bases sitting between them. Per germline, CDR1 KGHSH and CDR2 LQKENI. This CDR3 reads CASSPNRRNEKLFF. Here the CDR3 DNA reads TGTGCCAGCTCACCAAACAGACGTAATGAAAAACTGTTTTTT.

The chain employs TRBV6-5 and TRBJ1-2, with TRBD1 matching 8 bases. The V segment lost 6 bases and the J segment 8 bases; nucleotides outside the gene matches: 11. The CDR3 consists of 14 residues. CDR1 and CDR2 (germline): MNHEY, SVGAGI. CDR3 residues: CASRPTGGRRGYTF. CDR3 nucleotide sequence: TGTGCCAGCAGGCCTACAGGGGGTCGTCGAGGCTACACCTTC.

This clone has only one observation. CDR3 protein: CASSFSNQPQHF. CDR3 nucleotide sequence: TGTGCCAGCAGCTTCAGCAATCAGCCCCAGCATTTT. The chain recombines TRBV7-9 with TRBJ1-5; D gene uncertain. V was trimmed by 3 bases and J by 1 base, leaving 1 base between them. CDR3 length: 12 residues. Germline assignment: CDR1 SEHNR and CDR2 FQNEAQ (reference sequence).

The chain couples TRBV5-4 to TRBJ2-2; 7 positions agree with TRBD1. This CDR3 spans 17 amino acids. Germline lookup yields CDR1 SGHNT and CDR2 YYREEE (reference sequence). J lost 0 bases, V lost 4 bases, and 9 bases had no gene match. CDR3: CASSPDRTRANTGELFF. The CDR3 DNA sequence: TGTGCCAGCAGCCCGGACAGGACGAGAGCGAACACCGGGGAGCTGTTTTTT.

J is TRBJ2-1 and V is TRBV7-3; the D gene is possibly TRBD2 (5 bases). V shed 4 bases and J shed 12 bases, with 16 bases lying between them. Germline V CDR1 and CDR2: SGHTA, FQGTGA. The CDR3 runs to 13 residues. The CDR3 spells CASSSDARGRQFF. CDR3 DNA: TGTGCCAGCAGCTCCGACGCCCGGGGTCGGCAGTTCTTC. The variable domain in full, with the rest retrieved from reference TRBV7-3 and TRBJ2-1, is GAGVSQTPSNKVTEKGKYVELRCDPISGHTALYWYRQSLGQGPEFLIYFQGTGAADDSGLPNDRFFAVRPEGSVSTLKIQRTERGDSAVYLCASSSDARGRQFFGPGTRLTVL.

This clone occurred a few times. The V call is TRBV19, the J call TRBJ2-1; 9 bases map to TRBD2. The CDR3 is 15 residues long. Germline-derived CDR1 and CDR2 are LNHDA and SQIVND (reference sequence). V shed 6 bases, J shed 4 bases, and the junction held 7 bases outside the gene matches. This CDR3 is CASRGIAGVYNEQFF. The CDR3 DNA reads TGTGCCAGTAGGGGGATAGCGGGAGTTTACAATGAGCAGTTCTTC.

The chain combines TRBV5-6 with TRBJ2-2; 7 bases match TRBD2. Germline assignment: CDR1 SGHDT and CDR2 YYEEEE. V shed 0 bases and J 8 bases; nucleotides not matched to a gene: 10. This CDR3 is built from 16 residues. This chain's CDR3 is CASSLESGVRLGELFF. In nucleotides, the CDR3 is TGTGCCAGCAGCTTGGAAAGCGGGGTTCGCCTTGGGGAGCTGTTTTTT.

The V and J genes are TRBV7-2 and TRBJ2-7, with D possibly called TRBD1 or TRBD2 (6 bases each). Germline V lookup: CDR1 SGHTA, CDR2 FQGNSA. V was clipped by 5 bases and J by 0 bases, with 23 bases between them. The CDR3 extends over 18 amino acids. Here the CDR3 DNA reads TGTGCCAGCAGCCTAGGCCTACTTATCGGGGGCCGCTCCTACGAGCAGTACTTC. It is translated as CASSLGLLIGGRSYEQYF.

The table lists this clone with a few counts. The chain recombines TRBV29-1 with TRBJ1-1; maybe TRBD1 (5 bases). The CDR3 spans 15 residues. CDR1 and CDR2 (germline): SQVTM, ANQGSEA. The germline V and J ends were trimmed by 6 bases and 6 bases, with 23 bases remaining between them. This CDR3 is CSVLGRQRPVAEAFF. In nucleotides, the CDR3 is TGCAGCGTCCTGGGGCGACAGCGACCAGTCGCTGAAGCTTTCTTT.

The chain joins TRBV29-1 to TRBJ2-7, with D perhaps TRBD1 (5 bases). CDR1 and CDR2 (germline): SQVTM, ANQGSEA. The CDR3 is 11 amino acids. Trimming left V 7 bases short and J 5 bases short, with 12 bases between. The CDR3 reads CSAGQTDEQYF. The CDR3 DNA is TGCAGCGCCGGACAAACCGACGAGCAGTACTTC.

This clone was observed a single time. The genes are TRBV18 and TRBJ2-7; possibly TRBD1 or TRBD2 for D (5 bases each). V lost 3 bases and J 2 bases, leaving 14 bases between the germline ends. The germline V gene encodes CDR1 KGHSH and CDR2 LQKENI. This CDR3 is 15 amino acids long. The CDR3 region has the DNA TGTGCCAGCTCACCTACCGGGACCAATCCCTACGAGCAGTACTTC. This codes for CASSPTGTNPYEQYF.

V gene TRBV27 combines with J gene TRBJ1-2; D is perhaps TRBD1 (6 bases). Germline V gene data show CDR1 as MNHEY and CDR2 as SMNVEV (reference sequence). The germline V and J ends were trimmed by 3 bases and 6 bases, with 8 bases remaining between them. This CDR3 spans 12 amino acids. The CDR3 bases are TGTGCCAGCAGTTTCGACAGGCATGGCTACACCTTC. It codes for CASSFDRHGYTF.

V and J are TRBV2 and TRBJ2-2; D is unresolved. There are 12 residues in the CDR3. From germline, CDR1 is SNHLY and CDR2 FYNNEI. Trimming cost V 6 bases and J 8 bases, with 10 bases left between them. CDR3 amino acids: CASRETAGELFF. The CDR3 bases are TGTGCCAGCAGGGAAACAGCTGGGGAGCTGTTTTTT.

The CDR3 DNA is TGTGCCAGTAGTCCCGGGACCCGGGAAGAGACCCAGTACTTC. Translating it yields CASSPGTREETQYF. This sequence joins TRBV19 and TRBJ2-5; perhaps D is TRBD1 or TRBD2 (5 bases each). This CDR3 has 14 residues. CDR1 and CDR2 (germline): LNHDA, SQIVND (reference sequence). Trimming left V 5 bases short and J 3 bases short, with 13 bases between. The complete variable domain, with remaining parts taken from reference TRBV19 and TRBJ2-5, reads DGGITQSPKYLFRKEGQNVTLSCEQNLNHDAMYWYRQDPGQGLRLIYYSQIVNDFQKGDIAEGYSVSREKKESFPLTVTSAQKNPTAFYLCASSPGTREETQYFGPGTRLLVL.

In its sample, this clone was seen once. V gene TRBV4-3 combines with J gene TRBJ1-6; possible D gene TRBD1, 6 bases. Germline CDR1 is LGHNA and CDR2 is YSLEER. The CDR3 is made up of 17 amino acids. Trimming removed 2 bases from V and 6 bases from J, with 17 bases in between. For the CDR3, the DNA is TGCGCCAGCAGCCAAACTATCAGGGGCCTCGGTAATTCACCCCTCCACTTT. It codes for CASSQTIRGLGNSPLHF.

This chain links TRBV9 with TRBJ2-1; 8 bases are a match to TRBD1. The CDR3 length is 15 residues. CDR1 and CDR2 (germline): SGDLS, YYNGEE. The V and J ends lost 2 bases and 4 bases, in that order; junction bases with no gene match: 5. The CDR3 here is CASSVQGAGYNEQFF. The CDR3 region has the DNA TGTGCCAGCAGCGTCCAGGGGGCTGGGTACAATGAGCAGTTCTTC.

By sample share, this clone is medium-sized. The J gene is TRBJ1-2, the V gene TRBV4-2; D possibly corresponds to TRBD1 (5 bases). Germline assignment: CDR1 LGHNA and CDR2 YNFKEQ. The ends were cut back, 0 bases at V and 6 bases at J, with 17 bases in the middle. The CDR3 has 16 amino acids. The CDR3 sequence is CASSQDQVGLDDGYTF. DNA of the CDR3: TGTGCCAGCAGCCAAGATCAGGTGGGGCTGGATGATGGCTACACCTTC.

This clone was picked up a small number of times. The chain is built from TRBV19 and TRBJ2-7; either TRBD1 or TRBD2 may fit D (6 bases each). The germline CDR1 and CDR2 sequences are LNHDA and SQIVND (reference sequence). V lost 6 bases and J 1 base, leaving 13 bases between the germline ends. The CDR3 runs 14 residues. In DNA, the CDR3 is TGTGCCAGTAGGCGAGGAGGGGGTTCCTACGAGCAGTACTTC. This gives the protein CASRRGGGSYEQYF.

The J gene is TRBJ2-5, the V gene TRBV9; D perhaps matches TRBD1 (5 bases). The V end lost 6 bases, the J end lost 5 bases, and 20 bases lay between the germline ends. Germline V gene sequence: CDR1 SGDLS, CDR2 YYNGEE. The CDR3 runs 15 residues. The CDR3 here is CASTLGDGAWETQYF. The CDR3 coding sequence is TGTGCCAGCACCCTAGGGGATGGGGCTTGGGAGACCCAGTACTTC.

The rearrangement links TRBV10-3 to TRBJ2-1, with 7 bases matching TRBD1. In germline, CDR1 is ENHRY, CDR2 SYGVKD. The CDR3 covers 14 residues. J gave up 6 bases and V 4 bases, and 6 bases lay outside the gene matches. CDR3 DNA: TGTGCCATCAGTGTACAGGGGAAACCCAATGAGCAGTTCTTC. The encoded protein is CAISVQGKPNEQFF.

V gene TRBV7-3 combines with J gene TRBJ2-7; the D call may be TRBD1 or TRBD2 (5 bases each). Germline V gene lookup returns CDR1 SGHTA and CDR2 FQGTGA. Trimming stripped 2 bases from V and 0 bases from J, with 11 bases between. The CDR3 runs 15 residues. This chain's CDR3 is CASSLGWDGSYEQYF. The CDR3 region has the DNA TGTGCCAGCAGCTTAGGTTGGGACGGCTCCTACGAGCAGTACTTC.

This chain connects TRBV21-1 to TRBJ2-1; TRBD2 was called by the table and not checked on the DNA. TRBV21-1 constitutes a pseudogene. This CDR3 region has 18 residues. This CDR3 is CASSPGYAVAGGPNEQFF. The CDR3 nucleotides read TGTGCCAGCAGCCCTGGATACGCCGTAGCGGGAGGGCCGAATGAGCAGTTCTTC.

The chain couples TRBV10-1 to TRBJ1-3; D may be TRBD1 (5 bases). V was trimmed by 3 bases and J by 0 bases, leaving 9 bases between them. Germline V gives CDR1 WNHNN, CDR2 SYGVQD (reference sequence). There are 15 residues in the CDR3. CDR3 amino acids: CASSDGAASGNTIYF. The CDR3 nucleotides read TGCGCCAGCAGTGATGGGGCGGCCTCTGGAAACACCATATATTTT.

V usage is TRBV30 and J usage is TRBJ2-2, with 7 bases fitting TRBD1. Germline lookup yields CDR1 GTSNPN and CDR2 SVGIG (reference sequence). J lost 0 bases, V lost 3 bases, and 4 bases had no gene match. The CDR3 runs 15 residues. The CDR3 loop reads CAWRAGTANTGELFF. DNA of the CDR3: TGTGCCTGGAGGGCCGGGACAGCGAACACCGGGGAGCTGTTTTTT.